A single sample gave rise to the 7 T cell receptor beta chains below, sequenced in a study of read filtering for tumor transcriptome and immune sequencing. The library was built from about 400 ng RNA with molecular barcoded adaptors for alpha/delta and beta/gamma chains. TCRdb independently ran MiXCR on the reads; one entry per CDR3 protein. The sample yields 39,000 or so distinct CDR3 sequences, around 15% seen once. The sample consisted of a population of CD138-negative cells sorted from bone marrow. The receptors originated from a donor at least 40 years old with multiple myeloma.

This clonotype was detected ten times or more. This sequence joins TRBV6-6 and TRBJ2-3; D is undetermined. The length of the CDR3 is 13 residues. In germline, CDR1 is MNHNY, CDR2 SVGAGI (reference sequence). V shed 0 bases and J shed 5 bases, with 6 bases lying between them. The CDR3 here is CASSYSALDTQYF. The CDR3 nucleotides are TGTGCCAGCAGTTACTCAGCTTTAGATACGCAGTATTTT.

This clonotype was seen at least ten times. The V gene is TRBV6-5, the J gene TRBJ1-1; 9 nucleotides match TRBD1. V was pared by 6 bases and J by 1 base, with 6 bases of the junction left unmatched. Germline loops: CDR1 MNHEY, CDR2 SVGAGI. CDR3 length: 15 residues. In nucleotides, the CDR3 is TGTGCCAGCAGGCCCGGACAGGGGTGGAACACTGAAGCTTTCTTT. Amino acid sequence: CASRPGQGWNTEAFF.

There are many counts of this clonotype. The rearrangement uses TRBV2 and TRBJ2-3; TRBD2 aligns across 12 bases. The CDR3 loop spans 16 amino acids. In germline, CDR1 is SNHLY, CDR2 FYNNEI. Losses at the gene ends were 5 bases for V and 5 bases for J; bases not matched to a gene: 8. CDR3 bases: TGTGCCAGCAGTACCATCGAGACTAGCGGGAGAGATACGCAGTATTTT. Protein product: CASSTIETSGRDTQYF.

Note on this clonotype: The germline gene is not matched at one end of the junction; a read error may be the cause. The V gene is TRBV14, the J gene TRBJ2-3; TRBD2 matches 12 bases. The CDR3 sequence is 17 residues long. Germline values: CDR1 SGHDN, CDR2 FVKESK. The CDR3 here is CASSPGPSGRARDMQYF. As DNA, the CDR3 is TGTGCCAGCAGCCCCGGTCCTAGCGGGAGGGCCCGGGATATGCAGTATTTT.

This clonotype has a count of ten or more. The V gene is TRBV5-6, the J gene TRBJ2-5, with unresolved D. Germline lookup yields CDR1 SGHDT and CDR2 YYEEEE. V gave up 4 bases and J gave up 5 bases, with 9 bases separating them. The CDR3 is made up of 12 amino acids. CDR3 sequence reads: CASSHTRETQYF. DNA of the CDR3: TGTGCCAGCAGCCACACTCGGGAGACCCAGTACTTC. Full variable domain (remainder filled in from reference TRBV5-6 and TRBJ2-5): DAGVTQSPTHLIKTRGQQVTLRCSPKSGHDTVSWYQQALGQGPQFIFQYYEEEERQRGNFPDRFSGHQFPNYSSELNVNALLLGDSALYLCASSHTRETQYFGPGTRLLVL.

This clonotype was recorded at least ten times. The chain uses TRBV10-3 and TRBJ1-1; D unclear. The V end lost 6 bases, the J end lost 1 base, and 6 bases lay between the germline ends. Per germline, CDR1 ENHRY and CDR2 SYGVKD. The CDR3 sequence is 12 residues long. CDR3 protein: CAIRESNTEAFF. CDR3 nucleotides: TGTGCCATCAGGGAATCGAACACTGAAGCTTTCTTT.

Concerning this clonotype: This may be a read error: a much more frequent sequence differs by one nucleotide. The chain recombines TRBV7-2 with TRBJ2-5, with no clear D. The germline CDR1 and CDR2 sequences are SGHTA and FQGNSA. The CDR3 runs to 17 residues. In nucleotides, the CDR3 is TGTGCCTGCAGCCAAAAGACCAGCGCTCAACTCCAAGAGACCCAGTACTTC. Translation gives CACSQKTSAQLQETQYF.